This entry describes one TCR beta chain. Its cognate antigen is unknown. This entry comes from a study of tumor-infiltrating lymphocytes in localized non-small cell lung cancer. General study points: Different pieces of the same tissue were used for each assay. Immunotypes IM1 and IM2 had similar TCR-derived T-cell fractions.

Germline loops: CDR1 SEHNR, CDR2 FQNEAQ (reference sequence). Trimming pared 6 bases from V and 4 bases from J, leaving 16 bases between. The CDR3 loop spans 15 amino acids. Measured with immunoSEQ multiplex PCR; TCRdb has only the in-frame clones, and not every one. The data show some 11,000 clones, roughly three fifths seen once. Material for sequencing was lung tumor tissue. The TCR comes from a human donor with non-small cell lung cancer. The chain has TRBV7-9 and TRBJ2-1; D not resolved. The CDR3 here is CASRPHAVGYNEQFF. In DNA form, the CDR3 reads TGTGCCAGCAGACCCCACGCGGTGGGGTACAATGAGCAGTTCTTC. Filled out from reference TRBV7-9 and TRBJ2-1, the complete variable domain reads DTGVSQNPRHKITKRGQNVTFRCDPISEHNRLYWYRQTLGQGPEFLTYFQNEAQLEKSRLLSDRFSAERPKGSFSTLEIQRTEQGDSAMYLCASRPHAVGYNEQFFGPGTRLTVL.